Listed below are T cell receptor beta chains from one sample, sequenced in a study of shared clonotypes between healthy human individuals. TCRdb keeps only in-frame clones here, not all; method: immunoSEQ multiplex PCR. The data contain more than 900,000 clones, about four fifths of them seen just once; the ten biggest clones take up roughly 0.61%. Sequenced sample: memory CD4+ T cells from PBMCs. The receptors shown here come from a man in his late teens or twenties in good health. Some clones in this sample may be carry-over from other donors' samples. Each CDR3 is given without its conserved first and last residue. Some rows mark clone size as missing; the rest say once, few, many or name a class of expanded clone.

j_call v_call clone_size cdr3_aa
TRBJ2-3 TRBV27 - ASSSQRTGSPDTQY
TRBJ2-7 TRBV6-6 - ASSSSGRTYEQY
TRBJ1-2 TRBV6-1 - ASNTAPIHGYT
TRBJ2-2 TRBV2 once ATQLAGELF
TRBJ2-2 TRBV6-4 - ASSRAGDNTGELF
TRBJ1-2 TRBV27 few ASSLSTGYGYT
TRBJ2-3 TRBV11-1 - ASSRGSLRSLS
TRBJ2-1 TRBV5-1 - ASSLGHRDNEQF
TRBJ2-1 TRBV7-3 - ASSFGSAGYNEQF
TRBJ2-5 TRBV7-9 few ASSLSRAETQY
TRBJ1-4 TRBV7-2 - ASSLGSPRGKKLF
TRBJ2-7 TRBV28 once ASSRLAGAPYEQY
TRBJ2-1 TRBV19 - ASRRQPSGRANEQF
TRBJ2-2 TRBV6-6 - AAWVTNTGELF
TRBJ2-1 TRBV6-1 - ASSKGVGHSEQF
TRBJ2-6 TRBV27 - ASSLSNGVRGRANVLT
TRBJ1-1 TRBV6-6 - ASTGDTEAF
TRBJ2-5 TRBV7-2 few ASSLQGQGQETQY
TRBJ1-2 TRBV7-9 - ASSTPGTTGGYT
TRBJ1-2 TRBV7-9 - ASSLAGGALGGYT
TRBJ2-7 TRBV7-9 - ASSPGPGIGYEQY
TRBJ2-7 TRBV2 - ASSVAGAASYEQY
TRBJ2-3 TRBV28 - ASSLPSGPTDTQY
TRBJ1-2 TRBV28 - ASSWGQSYGYT
TRBJ2-7 TRBV5-1 - ASSAGLAASYEQY
TRBJ2-1 TRBV5-4 - ASSLEGLAGGEQF
TRBJ2-5 TRBV5-1 - ASSFQGLAGQEETQY
TRBJ2-7 TRBV23-1 - ASSQSGHTSYEQY
TRBJ2-1 TRBV5-1 - ASSLGPEPYNEQF
TRBJ1-5 TRBV6-5 - ASRQGSRQPQH
TRBJ2-1 TRBV11-2 few ASSLDLGDEQF
TRBJ1-2 TRBV2 - ASRPGQGLFYGYT
TRBJ2-6 TRBV6-1 - ASSEGTGAGANVLT
TRBJ1-4 TRBV5-6 - ASSTSGATNEKLF
TRBJ2-1 TRBV7-3 - ASSSQGSSYNEQF
TRBJ1-1 TRBV7-9 few ASSIQNTEAF
TRBJ2-2 TRBV27 - ASSFRGGELF
TRBJ2-6 TRBV19 - ASKGRPFSGANVLT
TRBJ2-6 TRBV28 - ASRGQAPSGANVLT
TRBJ2-2 TRBV10-3 - AISEGSSLNTGELF
TRBJ2-1 TRBV7-3 - ASSLMLENEQF
TRBJ2-7 TRBV28 once ASSFPGQGGYEQY
TRBJ2-5 TRBV5-4 - ASSLNSLETQY
TRBJ1-2 TRBV9 - ASSARQAPYGYT
TRBJ2-1 TRBV6-6 - ASSTTGQGGNEQF
TRBJ1-2 TRBV5-1 once ASSDDGYGYT